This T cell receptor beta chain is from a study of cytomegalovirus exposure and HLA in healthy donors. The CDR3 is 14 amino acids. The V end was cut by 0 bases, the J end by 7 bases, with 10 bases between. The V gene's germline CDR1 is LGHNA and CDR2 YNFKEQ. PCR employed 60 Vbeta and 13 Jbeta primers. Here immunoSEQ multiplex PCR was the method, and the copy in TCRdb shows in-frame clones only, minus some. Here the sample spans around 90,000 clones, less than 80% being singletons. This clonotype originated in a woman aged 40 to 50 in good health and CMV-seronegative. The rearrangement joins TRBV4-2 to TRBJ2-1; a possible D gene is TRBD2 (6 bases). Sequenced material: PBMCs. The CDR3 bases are TGTGCCAGCAGCCAAGAAGGAGGGGAGAATGAGCAGTTCTTC. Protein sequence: CASSQEGGENEQFF.